This TCR beta chain was documented in a study of OX40 agonist ivuxolimab in advanced cancers. General observations from the study: Partial responders at 0.1-3.0 mg/kg had among the lowest clonal expansion.

The CDR3 spans 15 residues. Losses at the gene ends were 0 bases for V and 8 bases for J; bases not matched to a gene: 7. The V gene's germline CDR1 is MGHRA and CDR2 YSYEKL. Data came from immunoSEQ multiplex PCR; TCRdb stores just in-frame clones and leaves some out. Of about 38,000 clones in the sample, 89% were seen once. Points on this clone: Antigen: not known.

Sequenced here: CD4+ or CD8+ T cells sorted from blood, sampled in a trial of the OX40 agonist ivuxolimab. This TCR was recovered from an adult with an advanced solid tumor such as melanoma, head and neck, liver or kidney cancer. The V and J genes are TRBV4-1 and TRBJ1-2; 9 nucleotides match TRBD1. CDR3: CASSQEGDRAVGYTF. CDR3 coding DNA: TGCGCCAGCAGCCAAGAGGGGGACAGGGCGGTCGGCTACACCTTC.